This TCR beta chain is from a study of blood T cell repertoires in COVID-19. Turning to the study itself: Spain, Italy and the United States supplied samples that represented acute and convalescent COVID-19. T cells, B-cell-depleted T cells, or PBMCs provided the cDNA or gDNA that served as material.

The CDR3 consists of 14 residues. The V gene's germline CDR1 is MNHEY and CDR2 SVGAGI. V was pared by 8 bases and J by 4 bases, with 8 bases of the junction left unmatched. Source study methods: By means of reference gene primer amplification, nucleated cell counts were estimated. Clones were read by immunoSEQ multiplex PCR, and TCRdb kept only the in-frame ones, dropping some. V, J and clone size are taken as reported in that table, and D and trimming were inferred from the DNA itself. The profile shows about 40,000 clones, just under 85% of them singletons. The table lists this clone with a few counts.

The chain combines TRBV6-5 with TRBJ1-3, with TRBD1 matching 7 bases. Sequenced material: peripheral blood. This receptor was identified in a human donor with acute or convalescent COVID-19. The donor label of this sample is uncertain. The CDR3, as DNA: TGTGCCAGCCGAGACAGGGTACAGGGAAACACCATATATTTT. Protein sequence: CASRDRVQGNTIYF.